This TCR beta chain emerged from a study of shared clonotypes between healthy human individuals. Terminally differentiated effector memory CD45RA+ cells were excluded by CCR7 positive selection of CD45RO-negative cells. The CDR3 loop spans 13 amino acids. Germline CDR1 reads SQVTM; CDR2 reads ANQGSEA. V dropped 6 bases and J dropped 2 bases, with 13 bases sitting between them. Every subset had its genomic DNA shared out evenly among several immunoSEQ plates. Sequenced by immunoSEQ multiplex PCR; TCRdb stores in-frame clones only, minus some. The repertoire consists of around 2.1 million clones, with 85% to 95% occurring once and the leading ten covering about 1.5%. Study-wide points: In general, naive subsets displayed greater estimated richness than memory subsets did.

There are a few counts of this clone. Its antigen is unidentified. Other DNA variants within this sample encode the same CDR3. The sample consisted of naive CD8+ T cells from PBMCs. V is TRBV29-1 and J is TRBJ1-1; tentatively, D is TRBD1 (5 bases). This clonotype was sampled from a man aged 18 to 35 in good health. Some clones in this sample may be carry-over from other donors' samples. For the CDR3, the DNA is TGCAGCGTCCTGGGAGGGGTTAACACTGAAGCTTTCTTT. It encodes CSVLGGVNTEAFF.